These 20 T cell receptor beta chains came from one sample sequenced in a study of radiation and T cells in renal cell carcinoma. Documented treatment: 15 Gy SBRT to primary tumor, nephrectomy 4 weeks later. Clones were sequenced by immunoSEQ multiplex PCR, and TCRdb holds only the in-frame ones, with some missing. The table has about 9,300 clones, more than 60% seen once; the top ten hold roughly 17%. The sample consisted of tumor tissue, taken from a patient whose treatment included radiotherapy and nephrectomy. All receptors derive from a woman between 50 and 59 years old with renal cell carcinoma.

V and J are TRBV7-2 and TRBJ2-7; D is uncertain. Germline V lookup: CDR1 SGHTA, CDR2 FQGNSA. Trimming stripped 1 base from V and 0 bases from J, with 7 bases between. The CDR3 sequence is 14 residues long. The CDR3 spells CASSLDSSSYEQYF. Written as DNA, the CDR3 is TGTGCCAGCAGCTTAGACTCAAGCTCCTACGAGCAGTACTTC.

This rearrangement joins TRBV7-9 to TRBJ1-1; 9 nucleotides align to TRBD1. The J segment lost 6 bases and the V segment lost 5 bases, leaving 10 bases of the junction unmatched. Germline values: CDR1 SEHNR, CDR2 FQNEAQ (reference sequence). The CDR3 sequence is 15 residues long. Here the CDR3 reads CASSLQGARAAEAFF. DNA of the CDR3: TGTGCCAGCAGCCTACAGGGGGCAAGGGCGGCTGAAGCTTTCTTT.

The chain carries TRBV30 and TRBJ1-2, with D unclear. V was cut by 0 bases and J by 7 bases, with 9 bases left in between. In germline, CDR1 is GTSNPN, CDR2 SVGIG (reference sequence). CDR3 length equals 12 residues. The CDR3 DNA reads TGTGCCTGGAGTGTAGCTAGTACTGGCTACACCTTC. Encoded protein: CAWSVASTGYTF.

The J gene is TRBJ2-2, the V gene TRBV6-4; D is possibly TRBD2 (5 bases). The CDR3 spans 15 residues. Trimming took 6 bases from V and 5 from J, leaving 16 bases between them. Germline V gene data show CDR1 as MRHNA and CDR2 as SNTAGT. The CDR3 here is CASRFEGSWTGELFF. CDR3 nucleotides: TGTGCCAGCAGGTTTGAGGGATCCTGGACCGGGGAGCTGTTTTTT.

The rearrangement links TRBV5-1 to TRBJ2-3; 10 bases line up with TRBD2. The CDR3 totals 17 residues. Losses at the gene ends were 0 bases for V and 3 bases for J; bases not matched to a gene: 7. Germline lookup yields CDR1 SGHRS and CDR2 YFSETQ. This CDR3 is CASSLEPSGSSTDTQYF. The CDR3 coding sequence is TGCGCCAGCAGCTTGGAACCTAGCGGGAGTTCAACAGATACGCAGTATTTT.

V gene TRBV18 combines with J gene TRBJ2-2; D not resolved. Trimming removed 2 bases at V and 7 bases at J, with 8 bases between. CDR1 and CDR2 (germline): KGHSH, LQKENI. CDR3 length equals 13 residues. CDR3 sequence reads: CASSPAPNGELFF. CDR3 coding DNA: TGTGCCAGCTCACCAGCGCCAAACGGGGAGCTGTTTTTT. Based on the CDR3 plus reference TRBV18 and TRBJ2-2, the full variable domain is NAGVMQNPRHLVRRRGQEARLRCSPMKGHSHVYWYRQLPEEGLKFMVYLQKENIIDESGMPKERFSAEFPKEGPSILRIQQVVRGDSAAYFCASSPAPNGELFFGEGSRLTVL.

This clone showed up just a few times. The rearrangement joins TRBV2 to TRBJ2-5; D gene ambiguous. With 7 bases removed from V and 2 bases from J, the gap between germline ends came to 11 bases. The CDR3 is made up of 13 amino acids. Looked up from germline, CDR1 is SNHLY and CDR2 is FYNNEI. The CDR3 region has the DNA TGTGCCAGCACCCTATCGCGGCAAGAGACCCAGTACTTC. Translating it yields CASTLSRQETQYF.

V and J are TRBV10-1 and TRBJ2-4, with D unclear. V lost 8 bases and J lost 3, with 11 bases in between. CDR1 and CDR2 from the germline V gene are WNHNN and SYGVQD (reference sequence). This CDR3 is built from 13 residues. CDR3 sequence: CASDTAIKNIQYF. The CDR3 DNA is TGCGCCAGCGACACAGCAATCAAAAACATTCAGTACTTC.

This clone was counted a few times. The chain joins TRBV6-5 to TRBJ1-2; D remains ambiguous. From germline, CDR1 is MNHEY and CDR2 SVGAGI. The CDR3 contains 13 residues. V dropped 7 bases and J dropped 6 bases, with 15 bases sitting between them. This chain's CDR3 is CASTFRGADGYTF. The CDR3 coding sequence is TGTGCCAGCACTTTTCGGGGAGCGGATGGCTACACCTTC.

Concerning this clone itself: A junction end diverges from the germline sequence, so it may reflect a read error. The DNA for the CDR3 is TGTGCCAGCAGTCAGAATCGGCCCCAGCATTTT. Protein sequence: CASSQNRPQHF. This chain uses TRBV28 with TRBJ1-5; D is undetermined. The CDR3 contains 11 residues. Per the germline V gene, CDR1 is MDHEN and CDR2 is SYDVKM.

The chain carries TRBV28 and TRBJ2-2; 7 positions match TRBD1. CDR1 and CDR2 (germline): MDHEN, SYDVKM. V dropped 6 bases and J dropped 4; count of bases not matched to a gene: 8. The CDR3 contains 15 residues. The CDR3 DNA follows: TGTGCCAGCAGCCAGACAGGGTCGGGCACCGGGGAGCTGTTTTTT. This gives the protein CASSQTGSGTGELFF.

The CDR3 region is CASSQASGGDYNEQFF. The CDR3 bases are TGCGCCAGCAGCCAAGCGAGCGGGGGGGATTACAATGAGCAGTTCTTC. The V gene is TRBV4-1, the J gene TRBJ2-1; TRBD2 matches 10 bases. With 1 base clipped from V and 4 bases from J, the junction kept 4 bases outside the gene matches. CDR1 and CDR2 from the germline V gene are MGHRA and YSYEKL. This CDR3 comprises 16 residues.

In DNA, the CDR3 is TGTGCCAGCAGCTTAAGCCGGGAGGGCCTGTTCTACGAGCAGTACTTC. Residues: CASSLSREGLFYEQYF. This chain connects TRBV7-9 to TRBJ2-7; 8 bases line up with TRBD2. This CDR3 comprises 16 residues. Germline assignment: CDR1 SEHNR and CDR2 FQNEAQ (reference sequence). J was trimmed by 3 bases and V by 2 bases; bases with no gene match: 9.

This clone was picked up a small number of times. The J gene is TRBJ2-7, the V gene TRBV7-8, with D perhaps given as TRBD1 or TRBD2 (6 bases each). CDR1 and CDR2 from the germline V gene are SGHVS and FQNEAQ. The CDR3 is made up of 14 amino acids. Trimming removed 5 bases from V and 3 bases from J, with 14 bases in between. Written as DNA, the CDR3 is TGTGCCAGCAGCCCCTGGGGGGCGGACTACGAGCAGTACTTC. Its protein is CASSPWGADYEQYF.

V gene TRBV9 combines with J gene TRBJ2-3; 8 bases fit TRBD2. CDR3 size: 17 residues. Germline V gene sequence: CDR1 SGDLS, CDR2 YYNGEE. With 0 bases clipped from V and 0 bases from J, the junction kept 6 bases outside the gene matches. CDR3 sequence reads: CASSVVASGWSTDTQYF. The CDR3, as DNA: TGTGCCAGCAGCGTAGTGGCTAGCGGGTGGAGCACAGATACGCAGTATTTT.

This sequence joins TRBV4-3 and TRBJ1-4, with D possibly matching TRBD1 (5 bases). Germline lookup yields CDR1 LGHNA and CDR2 YSLEER. The CDR3 contains 17 residues. V was cut by 1 base and J by 4 bases, with 16 bases left in between. The DNA of the CDR3 is TGCGCCAGCAGCCAAGGTCCGGGACTAAAAATTAATGAAAAACTGTTTTTT. Translating it yields CASSQGPGLKINEKLFF.

The chain is built from TRBV7-2 and TRBJ2-3, with D hard to call. V dropped 1 base and J dropped 0 bases, with 5 bases sitting between them. The CDR3 sequence is 14 residues long. From germline, CDR1 is SGHTA and CDR2 FQGNSA. CDR3 amino acids: CASSLVHSTDTQYF. The CDR3 DNA is TGTGCCAGCAGCTTAGTACATAGCACAGATACGCAGTATTTT. The entire variable domain, with the rest obtained from reference TRBV7-2 and TRBJ2-3, is as follows: GAGVSQSPSNKVTEKGKDVELRCDPISGHTALYWYRQSLGQGLEFLIYFQGNSAPDKSGLPSDRFSAERTGGSVSTLTIQRTQQEDSAVYLCASSLVHSTDTQYFGPGTRLTVL.

V is TRBV5-4 and J is TRBJ2-7; D unresolved. Germline V gives CDR1 SGHNT, CDR2 YYREEE (reference sequence). This CDR3 is built from 12 residues. Between the trimmed V and J ends, which lost 0 bases and 6 bases, there was a span of 7 bases. The CDR3 sequence: CASSLGWSEQYF. CDR3 DNA: TGTGCCAGCAGCTTGGGGTGGAGCGAGCAGTACTTC.

The CDR3 here is CASSPPEIMGEQYF. Written as DNA, the CDR3 is TGTGCCAGCTCACCACCGGAGATTATGGGCGAGCAGTACTTC. The chain joins TRBV18 to TRBJ2-7, with D hard to call. The germline CDR1 and CDR2 sequences are KGHSH and LQKENI. This CDR3 comprises 14 residues. V dropped 0 bases and J dropped 6 bases, with 12 bases sitting between them.

V usage is TRBV27 and J usage is TRBJ2-2; D might be TRBD2 (6 bases). The germline V and J ends were trimmed by 0 bases and 5 bases, with 10 bases remaining between them. The CDR3 is made up of 15 amino acids. The germline gives CDR1 MNHEY, CDR2 SMNVEV (reference sequence). CDR3 amino acids: CASSLSSGGTGELFF. The CDR3 region has the DNA TGTGCCAGCAGTTTATCCAGCGGAGGGACCGGGGAGCTGTTTTTT.